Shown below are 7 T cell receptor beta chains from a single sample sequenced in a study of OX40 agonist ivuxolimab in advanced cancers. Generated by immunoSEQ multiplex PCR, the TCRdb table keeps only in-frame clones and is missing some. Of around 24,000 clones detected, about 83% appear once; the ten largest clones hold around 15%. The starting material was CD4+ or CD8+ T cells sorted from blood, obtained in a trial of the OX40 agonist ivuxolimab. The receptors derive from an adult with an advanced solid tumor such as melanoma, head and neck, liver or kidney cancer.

This CDR3 reads CASSWPRGQGSGNTIYF. CDR3 nucleotide sequence: TGTGCCAGCAGCTGGCCCCGAGGGCAAGGCTCTGGAAACACCATATATTTT. This chain joins TRBV9 and TRBJ1-3; D gene ambiguous. This CDR3 has 17 amino acids. V shed 4 bases and J shed 0 bases, with 17 bases lying between them. The germline V gene encodes CDR1 SGDLS and CDR2 YYNGEE.

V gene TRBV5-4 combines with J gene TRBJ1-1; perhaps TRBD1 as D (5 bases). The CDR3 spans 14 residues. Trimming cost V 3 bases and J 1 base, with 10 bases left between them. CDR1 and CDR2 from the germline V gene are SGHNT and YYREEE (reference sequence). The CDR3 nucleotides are TGTGCCAGCAGCTCGGGGGGGAGGAACACTGAAGCTTTCTTT. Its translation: CASSSGGRNTEAFF.

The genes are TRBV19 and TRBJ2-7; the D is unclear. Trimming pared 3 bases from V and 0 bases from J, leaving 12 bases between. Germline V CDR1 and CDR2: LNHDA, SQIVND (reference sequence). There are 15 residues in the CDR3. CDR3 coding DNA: TGTGCCAGTAGTATTGGGCAGTATCCCTCCTACGAGCAGTACTTC. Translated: CASSIGQYPSYEQYF.

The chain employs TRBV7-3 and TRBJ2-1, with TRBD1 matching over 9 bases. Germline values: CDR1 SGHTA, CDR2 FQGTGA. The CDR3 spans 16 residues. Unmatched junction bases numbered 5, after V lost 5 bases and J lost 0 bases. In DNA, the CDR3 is TGTGCCAGCAGCCCTGGACAGGGGTTCTCCTACAATGAGCAGTTCTTC. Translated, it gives CASSPGQGFSYNEQFF.

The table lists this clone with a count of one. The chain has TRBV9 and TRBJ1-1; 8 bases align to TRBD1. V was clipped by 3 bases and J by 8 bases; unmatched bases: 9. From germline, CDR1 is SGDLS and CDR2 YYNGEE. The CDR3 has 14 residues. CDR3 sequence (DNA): TGTGCCAGCAGCGCACAGGGGGGAAAGTTGGAAGCTTTCTTT. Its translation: CASSAQGGKLEAFF.

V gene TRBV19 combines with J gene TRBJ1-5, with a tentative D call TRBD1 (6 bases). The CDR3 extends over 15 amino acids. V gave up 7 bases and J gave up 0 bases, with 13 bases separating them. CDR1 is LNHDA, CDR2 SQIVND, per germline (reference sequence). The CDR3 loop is CASTKGGLSNQPQHF. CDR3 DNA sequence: TGTGCCAGTACAAAGGGGGGTCTTAGCAATCAGCCCCAGCATTTT.

The CDR3 sequence is CASGTGTSGNTIYF. The DNA of the CDR3 is TGTGCCTCCGGGACCGGCACCTCTGGAAACACCATATATTTT. The genes are TRBV30 and TRBJ1-3, with D perhaps matching TRBD1 (5 bases). The CDR3 spans 14 residues. The V end was cut by 7 bases, the J end by 0 bases, with 13 bases between. Germline CDR1 is GTSNPN and CDR2 is SVGIG (reference sequence).